These 12 T cell receptor beta chains originate from one sample sequenced in a study of T cells expressing NK-cell markers. TCRdb re-called the 5' RACE reads, yielding one record per CDR3 amino acid sequence without DNA. Here the sample table reports roughly 430,000 distinct CDR3 sequences. Sequencing was performed on blood T cells: a sorted CD56 or NKG2C T cell subset, CD4+ or CD8+ T cells, or bulk PBMC T cells (not recorded which). The receptor set was obtained from a woman aged 18-70 years in good health.

J is TRBJ2-3 and V is TRBV20-1; TCRdb lists TRBD1, though no DNA is available to test this call. The CDR3 consists of 18 residues. Germline values: CDR1 DFQATT, CDR2 SNEGSKA (reference sequence). The CDR3 sequence is CSASVVLAGAIRTDTQYF.

The genes are TRBV27 and TRBJ2-4. This CDR3 comprises 13 residues. The germline gives CDR1 MNHEY, CDR2 SMNVEV (reference sequence). The CDR3 sequence is CASSLGLKNIQYF.

The V call is TRBV5-6, the J call TRBJ1-2; lacking DNA, the TRBD1 call made by TCRdb goes unchecked. The CDR3 has 15 amino acids. The germline V gene has CDR1 SGHDT and CDR2 YYEEEE. The CDR3 is CASSRGGTLNYGYTF.

V is TRBV18 and J is TRBJ2-7; TCRdb returns TRBD2, unconfirmable since there is no DNA. CDR1 KGHSH and CDR2 LQKENI come from the germline V gene. The CDR3 loop spans 15 amino acids. The CDR3 is CASSPRQRSGYEQYF.

The rearrangement joins TRBV12-3 or TRBV12-4 to TRBJ2-2; TCRdb returns TRBD2, unconfirmable since there is no DNA. The CDR3 contains 20 residues. The CDR3 is CASSFPTSGGPQANTGELFF.

The rearrangement uses TRBV7-2 and TRBJ2-1. The CDR3 loop spans 11 amino acids. Germline assignment: CDR1 SGHTA and CDR2 FQGNSA. The CDR3 region is CASSPVDEQFF.

The V gene is TRBV9, the J gene TRBJ2-6; TCRdb proposes TRBD1, but this gene call is untestable without DNA. The germline CDR1 and CDR2 sequences are SGDLS and YYNGEE. The CDR3 has 15 amino acids. This CDR3 is CASSATGAGANVLTF.

V usage is TRBV20-1 and J usage is TRBJ2-7; TCRdb's D call, TRBD2, is unchecked because there is no DNA. The CDR3 has 14 residues. Germline-derived CDR1 and CDR2 are DFQATT and SNEGSKA (reference sequence). CDR3: CSASPTSGTYEQYF.

The CDR3: CASSPHLSVGYNEQFF. The chain recombines TRBV5-1 with TRBJ2-1. CDR1 SGHRS and CDR2 YFSETQ come from the germline V gene. The CDR3 extends over 16 amino acids.

The chain combines TRBV6-2 or TRBV6-3 with TRBJ2-7. Germline-derived CDR1 and CDR2 are MNHEY and SVGEGT. The CDR3 runs 13 residues. This CDR3 is CASSYGSTYEQYF.

V gene TRBV7-9 combines with J gene TRBJ2-7; TCRdb's D gene call, TRBD1, goes unchecked for lack of DNA. CDR1 is SEHNR, CDR2 FQNEAQ, per germline (reference sequence). The CDR3 is made up of 15 amino acids. The CDR3 region is CASSSNRVGGDEQYF.

V and J are TRBV5-1 and TRBJ2-1; TCRdb's D call of TRBD2 is untestable without DNA. The germline V gene encodes CDR1 SGHRS and CDR2 YFSETQ. The CDR3 has 16 amino acids. CDR3: CASSLIAGGSYNEQFF.